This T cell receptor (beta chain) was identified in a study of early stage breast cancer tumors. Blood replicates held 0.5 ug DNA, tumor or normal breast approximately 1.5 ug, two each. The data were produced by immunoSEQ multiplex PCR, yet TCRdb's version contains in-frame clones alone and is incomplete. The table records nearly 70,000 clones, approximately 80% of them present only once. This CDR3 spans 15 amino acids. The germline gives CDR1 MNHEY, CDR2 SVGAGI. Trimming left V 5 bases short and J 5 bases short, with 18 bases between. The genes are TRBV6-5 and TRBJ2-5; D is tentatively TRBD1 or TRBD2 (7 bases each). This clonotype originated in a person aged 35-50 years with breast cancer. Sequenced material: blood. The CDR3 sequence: CASSGRGRGVETQYF. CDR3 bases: TGTGCCAGCAGTGGGAGGGGGCGGGGTGTGGAGACCCAGTACTTC.